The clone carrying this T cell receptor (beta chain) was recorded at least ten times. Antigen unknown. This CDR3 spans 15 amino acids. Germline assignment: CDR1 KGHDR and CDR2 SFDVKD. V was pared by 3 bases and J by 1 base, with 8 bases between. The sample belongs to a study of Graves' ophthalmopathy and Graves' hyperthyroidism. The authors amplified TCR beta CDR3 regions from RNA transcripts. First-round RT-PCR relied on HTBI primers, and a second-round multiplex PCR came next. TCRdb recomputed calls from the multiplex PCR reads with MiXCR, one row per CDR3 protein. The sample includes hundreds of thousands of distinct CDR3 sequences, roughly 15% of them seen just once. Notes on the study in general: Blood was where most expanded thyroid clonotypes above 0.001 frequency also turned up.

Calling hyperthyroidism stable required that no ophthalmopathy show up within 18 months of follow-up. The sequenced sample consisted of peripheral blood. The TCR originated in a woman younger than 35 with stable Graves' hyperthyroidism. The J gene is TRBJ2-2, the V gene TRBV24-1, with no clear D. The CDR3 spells CATSDLRRNTGELFF. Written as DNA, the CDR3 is TGTGCCACCAGTGATCTCAGGCGGAACACCGGGGAGCTGTTTTTT.